This TCR beta chain was identified in a study of T cell clonotyping in hematopoietic cell transplantation. Of note for this clone: Its antigen remains unidentified.

Regarding the study as a whole: Cells were unsorted, so CD4 and CD8 contributions were not separated.

Noted time point: recipient sample about 28 days before transplant, after cytoreduction. Sequencing was performed with immunoSEQ multiplex PCR; in TCRdb, only in-frame clones are kept and a portion is missing. Among approximately 30,000 clones listed, approximately 82% were seen once. Trimming cost V 1 base and J 3 bases, with 6 bases left between them. Germline loops: CDR1 MGHDK, CDR2 SYGVNS. The CDR3 runs 13 residues. This clonotype was obtained from a man in his forties with acute myeloid leukemia. Some clones in this sample may be carry-over from other donors' samples. This chain uses TRBV25-1 with TRBJ1-2; D ambiguous. The specimen was peripheral blood mononuclear cells, collected before stem cell transplant. The CDR3 region is CASSEWEDYGYTF. CDR3 in DNA: TGTGCCAGCAGTGAATGGGAGGACTATGGCTACACCTTC.